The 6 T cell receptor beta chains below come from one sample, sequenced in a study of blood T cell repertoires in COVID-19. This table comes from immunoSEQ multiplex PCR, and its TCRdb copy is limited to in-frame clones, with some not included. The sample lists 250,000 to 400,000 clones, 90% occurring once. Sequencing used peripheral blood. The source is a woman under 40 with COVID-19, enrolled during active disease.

The CDR3 DNA is TGCGCCAGCAGCTTGGGGGAGGTCTATAATGAAAAACTGTTTTTT. This gives the protein CASSLGEVYNEKLFF. This chain connects TRBV5-1 to TRBJ1-4; no clear D gene. Trimming removed 0 bases at V and 4 bases at J, with 10 bases between. CDR1 and CDR2 from the germline V gene are SGHRS and YFSETQ. The CDR3 runs 15 residues.

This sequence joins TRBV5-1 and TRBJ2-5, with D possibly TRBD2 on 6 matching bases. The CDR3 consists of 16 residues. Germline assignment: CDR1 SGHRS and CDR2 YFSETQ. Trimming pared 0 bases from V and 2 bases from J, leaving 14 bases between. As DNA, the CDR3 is TGCGCCAGCAGCTTGGGGCCAGCGGGCCTACAAGAGACCCAGTACTTC. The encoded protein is CASSLGPAGLQETQYF.

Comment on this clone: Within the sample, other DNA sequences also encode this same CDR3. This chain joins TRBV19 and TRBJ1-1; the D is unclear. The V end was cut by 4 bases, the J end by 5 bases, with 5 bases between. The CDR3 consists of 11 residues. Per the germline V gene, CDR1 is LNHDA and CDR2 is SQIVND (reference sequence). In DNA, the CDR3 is TGTGCCAGTAGTACCCGGACTGAAGCTTTCTTT. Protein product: CASSTRTEAFF.

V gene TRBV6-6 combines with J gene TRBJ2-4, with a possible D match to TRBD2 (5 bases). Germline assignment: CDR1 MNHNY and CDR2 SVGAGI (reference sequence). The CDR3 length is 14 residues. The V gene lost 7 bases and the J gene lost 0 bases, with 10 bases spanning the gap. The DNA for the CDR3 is TGTGCCAGCATGGAGGACCAAGCCAAAAACATTCAGTACTTC. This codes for CASMEDQAKNIQYF.

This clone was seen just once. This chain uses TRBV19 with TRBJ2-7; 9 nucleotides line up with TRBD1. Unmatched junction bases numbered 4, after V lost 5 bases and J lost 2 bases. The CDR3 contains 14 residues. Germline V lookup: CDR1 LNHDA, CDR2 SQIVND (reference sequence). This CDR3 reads CASSPDRGPYEQYF. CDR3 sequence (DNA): TGTGCCAGTAGTCCGGACAGGGGTCCCTACGAGCAGTACTTC.

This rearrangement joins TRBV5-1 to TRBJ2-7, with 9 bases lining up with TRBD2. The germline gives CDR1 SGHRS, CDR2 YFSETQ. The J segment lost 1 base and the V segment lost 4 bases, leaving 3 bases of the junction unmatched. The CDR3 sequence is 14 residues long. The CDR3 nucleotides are TGCGCCAGCAGCGATAGCGGGAGATCCTACGAGCAGTACTTC. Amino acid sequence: CASSDSGRSYEQYF.